The next 20 T cell receptor beta chains were all read from a single sample in a study of long-term antiretroviral therapy in people with HIV. An immunoSEQ assay, version v3.0, was performed at survey level. The protocol was immunoSEQ multiplex PCR, while the TCRdb copy is restricted to in-frame clones and leaves out a portion. The repertoire holds 15,000 to 20,000 clones, about 77% seen once, with almost 8% in the top ten. This specimen was unsorted PBMCs, taken at the start of antiretroviral therapy, before treatment. The receptors originated from a middle-aged woman with HIV.

The CDR3 sequence is CASSISSPGQGYSRNQPQHF. Here the CDR3 DNA reads TGTGCCAGTAGTATCTCGAGTCCAGGACAGGGGTATAGTCGCAATCAGCCCCAGCATTTT. The V and J genes are TRBV19 and TRBJ1-5; TRBD1 aligns across 9 bases. The CDR3 extends over 20 amino acids. Germline V gene data show CDR1 as LNHDA and CDR2 as SQIVND (reference sequence). Germline trimming cut 3 bases from V and 2 bases from J; bases unmatched to any gene: 17. The complete variable domain, with remaining parts taken from reference TRBV19 and TRBJ1-5, reads DGGITQSPKYLFRKEGQNVTLSCEQNLNHDAMYWYRQDPGQGLRLIYYSQIVNDFQKGDIAEGYSVSREKKESFPLTVTSAQKNPTAFYLCASSISSPGQGYSRNQPQHFGDGTRLSIL.

This clone was seen a few times. Mismatch with germline at one junction end may stem from a read error. The genes are TRBV7-6 and TRBJ1-3, with D possibly matching TRBD1 (6 bases). Germline V gives CDR1 SGHVS, CDR2 FNYEAQ. The CDR3 length is 13 residues. CDR3 residues: CGGAQGAGNTIYF. The CDR3 coding sequence is TGCGGGGGGGCGCAGGGTGCTGGAAACACCATATATTTT.

The J gene is TRBJ1-1, the V gene TRBV7-6, with 8 bases that match TRBD1. This CDR3 comprises 15 residues. Germline values: CDR1 SGHVS, CDR2 FNYEAQ. V was clipped by 4 bases and J by 1 base; unmatched bases: 5. For the CDR3, the DNA is TGTGCCAGCAGCTCCCGGACAGGGAGGAACACTGAAGCTTTCTTT. It is translated as CASSSRTGRNTEAFF.

The gene calls are TRBV15 and TRBJ2-7; D is possibly TRBD2 (6 bases). The V end was cut by 5 bases, the J end by 6 bases, with 29 bases between. The CDR3 has 18 residues. Germline CDR1 LNHNV, CDR2 YYDKDF (reference sequence). The CDR3 nucleotides are TGTGCCACCAGCGGCGAGAGGGACGGGGGTAGAAGCCCCCTCGAGCAGTACTTC. The encoded protein is CATSGERDGGRSPLEQYF.

J is TRBJ1-3 and V is TRBV15; D might be TRBD1 (5 bases). Germline loops: CDR1 LNHNV, CDR2 YYDKDF (reference sequence). Trimming removed 0 bases from V and 0 bases from J, with 15 bases in between. The CDR3 covers 18 residues. This chain's CDR3 is CATSRDRGTGDSGNTIYF. The CDR3 bases are TGTGCCACCAGCAGAGATCGGGGAACAGGAGACTCTGGAAACACCATATATTTT.

The chain uses TRBV14 and TRBJ2-7, with 10 bases lining up with TRBD1. The germline CDR1 and CDR2 sequences are SGHDN and FVKESK. The CDR3 totals 17 residues. With V trimmed by 1 base and J by 5 bases, 11 bases remained unmatched. The CDR3 DNA sequence: TGTGCCAGCAGCCAAGCCCTAGGGGGACAGGGGATGCACGAGCAGTACTTC. It specifies CASSQALGGQGMHEQYF. The whole variable domain, remainder taken from reference TRBV14 and TRBJ2-7, is EAGVTQFPSHSVIEKGQTVTLRCDPISGHDNLYWYRRVMGKEIKFLLHFVKESKQDESGMPNNRFLAERTGGTYSTLKVQPAELEDSGVYFCASSQALGGQGMHEQYFGPGTRLTVT.

The V call is TRBV5-8, the J call TRBJ2-7, with D perhaps TRBD1 or TRBD2 (5 bases each). From germline, CDR1 is SGHTS and CDR2 YDEGEE. The CDR3 extends over 16 amino acids. V was pared by 3 bases and J by 3 bases, with 19 bases between. The CDR3 nucleotides read TGTGCCAGCAGCTCGTCCAGGGACGGTGGTATCTACGAGCAGTACTTC. It is translated as CASSSSRDGGIYEQYF.

V and J are TRBV27 and TRBJ2-1; 13 nucleotides align to TRBD2. V shed 5 bases and J 9 bases; nucleotides not matched to a gene: 7. CDR3 length: 15 amino acids. The germline CDR1 and CDR2 sequences are MNHEY and SMNVEV (reference sequence). The CDR3 loop is CASSVTSGGRSEQFF. Written as DNA, the CDR3 is TGTGCCAGCAGTGTGACTAGCGGGGGGCGGAGTGAGCAGTTCTTC.

The rearrangement joins TRBV2 to TRBJ1-5; 7 bases fit TRBD1. V lost 6 bases, J lost 2 bases, and 4 bases stayed unmatched. This CDR3 is 14 amino acids long. Germline V CDR1 and CDR2: SNHLY, FYNNEI. CDR3 in amino acids: CASRGQLGNQPQHF. CDR3 nucleotides: TGTGCCAGCAGGGGACAGCTGGGCAATCAGCCCCAGCATTTT.

The chain recombines TRBV11-2 with TRBJ2-3; D ambiguous. The CDR3 consists of 15 residues. Trimming took 5 bases from V and 0 from J, leaving 12 bases between them. Germline values: CDR1 SGHAT, CDR2 FQNNGV. The CDR3 protein is CASSAAVASTDTQYF. Here the CDR3 DNA reads TGTGCCAGCAGCGCCGCCGTGGCTAGCACAGATACGCAGTATTTT.

The chain has TRBV19 and TRBJ2-7; D is possibly TRBD1 (5 bases). The CDR3 totals 11 residues. V lost 5 bases and J 3 bases, leaving 5 bases between the germline ends. CDR1 is LNHDA, CDR2 SQIVND, per germline (reference sequence). CDR3 sequence reads: CASSQGYEQYF. The CDR3 coding sequence is TGTGCCAGTAGTCAGGGCTACGAGCAGTACTTC.

The genes are TRBV4-1 and TRBJ2-1; TRBD2 might be the D (6 bases). The germline V and J ends were trimmed by 4 bases and 3 bases, with 16 bases remaining between them. This CDR3 region has 16 residues. Germline CDR1 is MGHRA and CDR2 is YSYEKL. The CDR3 nucleotides read TGCGCCAGCAGCCGGAGGGCGGTGGGGGACTACAATGAGCAGTTCTTC. Its translation is CASSRRAVGDYNEQFF.

The chain links TRBV4-1 to TRBJ2-3; 8 nucleotides align to TRBD1. The junction had 8 bases not matched to a gene; V was cut back by 0 bases and J by 0 bases. There are 18 residues in the CDR3. Germline assignment: CDR1 MGHRA and CDR2 YSYEKL. For the CDR3, the DNA is TGCGCCAGCAGCCAAGATAGCCTGGGACAGGAAAGCACAGATACGCAGTATTTT. Encoded protein: CASSQDSLGQESTDTQYF.

This clone was detected once. The V call is TRBV28, the J call TRBJ1-2; 7 bases align to TRBD1. CDR1 and CDR2 (germline): MDHEN, SYDVKM. The CDR3 length is 14 residues. J lost 1 base, V lost 8 bases, and 7 bases had no gene match. The CDR3 protein is CASERGQNNYGYTF. Here the CDR3 DNA reads TGTGCCAGCGAAAGGGGACAGAATAACTATGGCTACACCTTC.

The chain joins TRBV11-2 to TRBJ1-1; 7 bases agree with TRBD1. The CDR3 loop spans 14 amino acids. V shed 1 base and J 3 bases; nucleotides not matched to a gene: 2. Per germline, CDR1 SGHAT and CDR2 FQNNGV. The CDR3 nucleotides are TGTGCCAGCAGCTTAGGGACAGGCGACACTGAAGCTTTCTTT. It encodes CASSLGTGDTEAFF.

This chain joins TRBV4-1 and TRBJ2-7, with 9 bases that match TRBD2. The germline CDR1 and CDR2 sequences are MGHRA and YSYEKL. The CDR3 is 14 amino acids. J gave up 2 bases and V 3 bases, and 2 bases lay outside the gene matches. The CDR3 DNA reads TGCGCCAGCAGCCAGGGCGGGGGGGCCTACGAGCAGTACTTC. Encoded protein: CASSQGGGAYEQYF.

Note on this clone: This specimen includes other DNA sequences encoding the same CDR3. The chain employs TRBV19 and TRBJ1-2; D is unclear. The germline gives CDR1 LNHDA, CDR2 SQIVND (reference sequence). V lost 8 bases and J 1 base, leaving 11 bases between the germline ends. The CDR3 length is 13 residues. The CDR3 loop reads CASSMVSNYGYTF. CDR3 in DNA: TGTGCCAGTTCGATGGTTAGTAACTATGGCTACACCTTC.

This clone was detected only a few times. The chain carries TRBV28 and TRBJ1-6; a possible D gene is TRBD1 (6 bases). The V gene lost 7 bases and the J gene lost 2 bases, with 18 bases spanning the gap. Germline V gene sequence: CDR1 MDHEN, CDR2 SYDVKM. The CDR3 totals 17 residues. The DNA for the CDR3 is TGTGCCAGCAACCTAGGGAGACAGGCGACCTATAATTCACCCCTCCACTTT. Translating gives CASNLGRQATYNSPLHF.

The chain combines TRBV10-3 with TRBJ2-1, with 7 bases lining up with TRBD1. The junction had 11 bases not matched to a gene; V was cut back by 0 bases and J by 6 bases. The CDR3 covers 17 residues. The germline V gene encodes CDR1 ENHRY and CDR2 SYGVKD. CDR3 sequence reads: CAISESVIDRDVNEQFF. The CDR3 DNA sequence: TGTGCCATCAGTGAGTCTGTGATAGACAGGGATGTCAATGAGCAGTTCTTC.

The chain joins TRBV7-9 to TRBJ2-7; D remains ambiguous. In germline, CDR1 is SEHNR, CDR2 FQNEAQ (reference sequence). The CDR3 totals 13 residues. Trimming pared 0 bases from V and 4 bases from J, leaving 7 bases between. Here the CDR3 reads CASSLARSYEQYF. In DNA, the CDR3 is TGTGCCAGCAGCTTAGCGAGGAGTTACGAGCAGTACTTC.